This TCR beta chain was recorded in a study of identical twins. TCRdb reprocessed the 5' RACE reads via MiXCR and lists one record per CDR3 protein. This table holds around 1.7 million distinct CDR3 sequences, less than 35% found once. The CDR3 totals 13 residues. V lost 0 bases, J lost 4 bases, and 3 bases lay in between. CDR1 and CDR2 from the germline V gene are LGHDT and YNNKEL (reference sequence). This clonotype was detected a few times. Sequenced material: cord blood. This chain connects TRBV3-1 to TRBJ2-2; D is unresolved. The receptor was derived from a newborn girl in good health. This CDR3 reads CASSQEVTGELFF. CDR3 DNA sequence: TGTGCCAGCAGCCAAGAAGTCACCGGGGAGCTGTTTTTT.